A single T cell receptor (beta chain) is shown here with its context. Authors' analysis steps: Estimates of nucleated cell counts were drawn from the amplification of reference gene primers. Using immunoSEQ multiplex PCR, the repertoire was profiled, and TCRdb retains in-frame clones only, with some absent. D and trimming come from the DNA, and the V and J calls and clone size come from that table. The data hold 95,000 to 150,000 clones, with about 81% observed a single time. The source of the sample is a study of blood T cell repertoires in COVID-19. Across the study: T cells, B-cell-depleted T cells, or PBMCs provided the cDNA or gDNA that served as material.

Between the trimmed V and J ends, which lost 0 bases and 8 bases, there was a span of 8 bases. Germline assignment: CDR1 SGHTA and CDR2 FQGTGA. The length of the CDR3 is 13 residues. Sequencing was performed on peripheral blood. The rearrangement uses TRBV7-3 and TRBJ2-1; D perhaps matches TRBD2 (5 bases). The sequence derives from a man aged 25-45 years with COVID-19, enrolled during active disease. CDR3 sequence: CASSLTIGDEQFF. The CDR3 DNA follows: TGTGCCAGCAGCTTAACCATCGGGGATGAGCAGTTCTTC.